The 15 T cell receptor beta chains below were found in one sample sequenced in a study of cytomegalovirus exposure and HLA in healthy donors. Method: immunoSEQ multiplex PCR; TCRdb's copy keeps in-frame clones and lacks some. The sample shows 100,000 to 120,000 clones, roughly 90% of them seen only once. Sequenced: PBMCs. The source of these receptors is a woman in her thirties in good health and CMV-seropositive.

The chain is built from TRBV6-5 and TRBJ2-1, with TRBD2 matching 10 bases. Germline V CDR1 and CDR2: MNHEY, SVGAGI. V was pared by 2 bases and J by 5 bases, with 3 bases of the junction left unmatched. The CDR3 length is 15 residues. CDR3 in amino acids: CASSYSTSGNNEQFF. The DNA for the CDR3 is TGTGCCAGCAGTTACAGTACTAGCGGGAACAATGAGCAGTTCTTC.

The CDR3 is CASSERGQGTTDTQYF. CDR3 DNA: TGCGCCAGCAGCGAAAGAGGCCAGGGCACCACAGATACGCAGTATTTT. This chain links TRBV5-1 with TRBJ2-3; D might be TRBD1 (5 bases). Germline V lookup: CDR1 SGHRS, CDR2 YFSETQ. This CDR3 has 16 amino acids. Trimming shortened V by 4 bases and J by 2 bases, and 17 bases separated the two germline ends.

This clone occurred once. The J gene is TRBJ2-5, the V gene TRBV19; 9 nucleotides align to TRBD1. V was clipped by 5 bases and J by 5 bases; unmatched bases: 6. The CDR3 covers 14 residues. Per the germline V gene, CDR1 is LNHDA and CDR2 is SQIVND (reference sequence). CDR3 bases: TGTGCCAGTAGTGCAACAGGGGGCGGTGAGACCCAGTACTTC. It is translated as CASSATGGGETQYF.

J is TRBJ2-7 and V is TRBV11-3; maybe TRBD1 (5 bases). In germline, CDR1 is SGHNT, CDR2 YENEEA. Trimming pared 3 bases from V and 6 bases from J, leaving 12 bases between. The CDR3 has 13 residues. The CDR3 coding sequence is TGTGCCAGCAGCTTGGGGCATGGCCGCGAGCAGTACTTC. Translated: CASSLGHGREQYF.

This clone was detected only once. The V gene is TRBV5-1, the J gene TRBJ2-5, with D maybe TRBD1 (7 bases). Germline CDR1 SGHRS, CDR2 YFSETQ. This CDR3 spans 14 amino acids. V gave up 6 bases and J gave up 1 base, with 13 bases separating them. CDR3 coding DNA: TGCGCCAGCACCCTTCAGGGGGGCCAAGAGACCCAGTACTTC. Amino acid sequence: CASTLQGGQETQYF.

This clone was counted once. The J gene is TRBJ2-7, the V gene TRBV5-4; D remains ambiguous. Germline values: CDR1 SGHNT, CDR2 YYREEE (reference sequence). V lost 1 base to trimming and J lost 3 bases, with 8 bases between them. The CDR3 totals 13 residues. The CDR3 reads CASSLYLNYEQYF. The CDR3 DNA reads as TGTGCCAGCAGCTTGTACTTGAACTACGAGCAGTACTTC.

CDR3: CASTPNSGGYNEQFF. The CDR3 DNA reads as TGTGCCAGCACCCCGAATAGCGGGGGATACAATGAGCAGTTCTTC. V is TRBV6-5 and J is TRBJ2-1; 9 bases agree with TRBD2. The CDR3 has 15 amino acids. J gave up 4 bases and V 7 bases, and 8 bases lay outside the gene matches. Germline V gene sequence: CDR1 MNHEY, CDR2 SVGAGI.

The rearrangement joins TRBV2 to TRBJ1-1; D call uncertain. The CDR3 is 13 amino acids. Germline-derived CDR1 and CDR2 are SNHLY and FYNNEI. V was clipped by 4 bases and J by 4 bases, with 10 bases between them. The CDR3 is CASSGFPRTEAFF. The CDR3 coding sequence is TGTGCCAGCAGTGGTTTTCCTCGCACTGAAGCTTTCTTT.

This chain joins TRBV10-3 and TRBJ2-4; tentatively, D is TRBD1 (5 bases). This CDR3 comprises 13 residues. V was clipped by 0 bases and J by 7 bases, with 7 bases between them. CDR1 is ENHRY, CDR2 SYGVKD, per germline. This chain's CDR3 is CAISESQGNIQYF. CDR3 DNA: TGTGCCATCAGTGAGTCGCAGGGTAACATTCAGTACTTC.

V and J are TRBV10-3 and TRBJ2-7; D ambiguous. Trimming took 4 bases from V and 5 from J, leaving 18 bases between them. This CDR3 spans 15 amino acids. Germline V gene sequence: CDR1 ENHRY, CDR2 SYGVKD. As DNA, the CDR3 is TGTGCCATCAGTGGGAGCGACCCGGCCCTTGACGAGCAGTACTTC. Translated, it gives CAISGSDPALDEQYF.

The chain has TRBV7-9 and TRBJ2-5, with TRBD2 identical over 11 bases. This CDR3 is built from 16 residues. J gave up 5 bases and V 5 bases, and 10 bases lay outside the gene matches. CDR1 and CDR2 (germline): SEHNR, FQNEAQ (reference sequence). Here the CDR3 DNA reads TGTGCCAGCAGCCTAACGCGACTAGCGGGGAGGGAGACCCAGTACTTC. Translating it yields CASSLTRLAGRETQYF.

V is TRBV28 and J is TRBJ2-7; TRBD2 matches 8 bases. The germline V gene has CDR1 MDHEN and CDR2 SYDVKM. V trimming: 11 bases; J trimming: 4 bases; junction bases outside the gene matches: 10. The CDR3 runs to 13 residues. CDR3 loop: CAVREGPPYEQYF. CDR3 nucleotides: TGTGCCGTCCGGGAGGGCCCTCCGTACGAGCAGTACTTC.

The chain recombines TRBV7-9 with TRBJ1-4; D gene unclear. Germline assignment: CDR1 SEHNR and CDR2 FQNEAQ (reference sequence). The CDR3 runs 14 residues. The V gene lost 2 bases and the J gene lost 3 bases, with 7 bases spanning the gap. The chain's CDR3 is CASSLRHANEKLFF. DNA of the CDR3: TGTGCCAGCAGCTTAAGACACGCTAATGAAAAACTGTTTTTT.

The chain carries TRBV4-3 and TRBJ2-6, with D perhaps matching TRBD2 (5 bases). Germline CDR1 is LGHNA and CDR2 is YSLEER. The CDR3 runs 16 residues. Trimming left V 1 base short and J 1 base short, with 8 bases between. The CDR3 DNA follows: TGCGCCAGCAGCCAAGGTTCGGGGTCTGGGGCCAACGTCCTGACTTTC. Protein: CASSQGSGSGANVLTF.

The chain joins TRBV19 to TRBJ2-7; 9 bases fit TRBD1. The CDR3 is 14 residues long. The germline CDR1 and CDR2 sequences are LNHDA and SQIVND (reference sequence). The junction had 5 bases not matched to a gene; V was cut back by 6 bases and J by 2 bases. The CDR3 bases are TGTGCCAGTAGCGCCGGGACAGGGACCTACGAGCAGTACTTC. Its translation: CASSAGTGTYEQYF.